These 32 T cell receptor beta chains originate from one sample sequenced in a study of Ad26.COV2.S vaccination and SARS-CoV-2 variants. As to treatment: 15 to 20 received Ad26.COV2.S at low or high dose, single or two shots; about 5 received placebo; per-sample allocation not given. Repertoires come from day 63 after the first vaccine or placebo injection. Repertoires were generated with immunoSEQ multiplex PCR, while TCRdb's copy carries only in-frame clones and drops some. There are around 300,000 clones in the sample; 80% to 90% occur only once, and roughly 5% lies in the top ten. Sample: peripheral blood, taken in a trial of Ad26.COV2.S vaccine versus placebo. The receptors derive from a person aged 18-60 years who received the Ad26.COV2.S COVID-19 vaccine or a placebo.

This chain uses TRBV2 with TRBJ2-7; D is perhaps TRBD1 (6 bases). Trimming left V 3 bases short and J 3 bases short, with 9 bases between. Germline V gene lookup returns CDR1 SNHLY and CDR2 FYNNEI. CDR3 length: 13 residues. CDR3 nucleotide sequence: TGTGCCAGCAGTGACAGGGGCTACTACGAGCAGTACTTC. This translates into CASSDRGYYEQYF.

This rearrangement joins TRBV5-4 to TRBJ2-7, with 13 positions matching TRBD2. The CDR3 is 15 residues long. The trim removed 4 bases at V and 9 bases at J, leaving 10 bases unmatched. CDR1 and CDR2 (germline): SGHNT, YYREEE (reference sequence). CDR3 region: CASSTWTSGSRVQYF. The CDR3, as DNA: TGTGCCAGCAGCACCTGGACTAGCGGGAGTAGAGTGCAGTACTTC.

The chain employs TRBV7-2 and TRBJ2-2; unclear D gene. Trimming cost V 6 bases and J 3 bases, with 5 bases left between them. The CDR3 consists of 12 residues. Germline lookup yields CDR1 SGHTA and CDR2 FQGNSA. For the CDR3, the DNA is TGTGCCAGCAGTAGGGACACCGGGGAGCTGTTTTTT. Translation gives CASSRDTGELFF.

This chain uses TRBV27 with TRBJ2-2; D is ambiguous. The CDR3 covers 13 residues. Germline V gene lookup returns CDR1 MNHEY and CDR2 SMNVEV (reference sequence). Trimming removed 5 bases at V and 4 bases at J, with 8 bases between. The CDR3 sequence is CASSRPLTGELFF. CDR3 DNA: TGTGCCAGCAGTCGTCCGCTCACCGGGGAGCTGTTTTTT.

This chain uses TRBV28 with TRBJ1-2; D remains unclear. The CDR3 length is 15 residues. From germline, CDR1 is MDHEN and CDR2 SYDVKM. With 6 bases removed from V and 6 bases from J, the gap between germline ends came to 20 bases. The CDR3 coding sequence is TGTGCCAGCAGCACCGCGGCCCGGAGGAGGGATGGCTACACCTTC. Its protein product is CASSTAARRRDGYTF.

CDR3 residues: CASSLGRQETQYF. CDR3 coding DNA: TGCGCCAGCAGCTTGGGGAGGCAAGAGACCCAGTACTTC. This sequence joins TRBV5-1 and TRBJ2-5; D possibly corresponds to TRBD2 (5 bases). The CDR3 totals 13 residues. In germline, CDR1 is SGHRS, CDR2 YFSETQ. V was shortened by 0 bases and J by 2 bases, with 5 bases between the two germline ends.

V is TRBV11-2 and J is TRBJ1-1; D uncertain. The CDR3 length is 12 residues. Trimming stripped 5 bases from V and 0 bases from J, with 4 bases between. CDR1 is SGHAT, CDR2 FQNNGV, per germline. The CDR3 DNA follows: TGTGCCAGCAGCGGAATGAACACTGAAGCTTTCTTT. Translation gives CASSGMNTEAFF.

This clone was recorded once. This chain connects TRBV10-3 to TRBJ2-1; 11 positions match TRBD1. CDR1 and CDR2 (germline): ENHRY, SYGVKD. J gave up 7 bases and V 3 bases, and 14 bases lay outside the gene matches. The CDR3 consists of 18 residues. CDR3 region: CAISERTGGASLVNEQFF. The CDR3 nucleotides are TGTGCCATCAGTGAAAGGACAGGGGGCGCGTCCCTTGTGAATGAGCAGTTCTTC.

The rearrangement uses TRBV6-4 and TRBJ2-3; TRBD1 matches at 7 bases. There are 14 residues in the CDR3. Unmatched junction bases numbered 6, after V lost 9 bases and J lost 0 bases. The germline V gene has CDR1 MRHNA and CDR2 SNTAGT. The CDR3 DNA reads TGTGCCAGAATCCGGGACAGCAGCACAGATACGCAGTATTTT. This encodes CARIRDSSTDTQYF.

In DNA, the CDR3 is TGCGCCAGCAGCTTTTCTTCTCCAGCTGCTAACTATGGCTACACCTTC. Its protein is CASSFSSPAANYGYTF. The V and J genes are TRBV5-1 and TRBJ1-2; D gene unclear. The V gene lost 2 bases and the J gene lost 0 bases, with 14 bases spanning the gap. The CDR3 is 16 amino acids. Germline V CDR1 and CDR2: SGHRS, YFSETQ.

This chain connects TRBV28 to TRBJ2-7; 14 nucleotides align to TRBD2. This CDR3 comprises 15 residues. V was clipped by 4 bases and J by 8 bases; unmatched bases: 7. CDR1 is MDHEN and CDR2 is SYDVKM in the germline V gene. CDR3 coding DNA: TGTGCCAGCAGTTCCGGGACTAGCGGGAGTCCGAAGCAGTACTTC. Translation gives CASSSGTSGSPKQYF.

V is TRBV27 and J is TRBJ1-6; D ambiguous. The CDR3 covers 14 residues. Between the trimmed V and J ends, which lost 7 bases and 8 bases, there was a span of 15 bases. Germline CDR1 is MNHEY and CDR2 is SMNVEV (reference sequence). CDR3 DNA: TGTGCCAGCACCTCGGGGTTCGTGGATTCACCCCTCCACTTT. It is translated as CASTSGFVDSPLHF.

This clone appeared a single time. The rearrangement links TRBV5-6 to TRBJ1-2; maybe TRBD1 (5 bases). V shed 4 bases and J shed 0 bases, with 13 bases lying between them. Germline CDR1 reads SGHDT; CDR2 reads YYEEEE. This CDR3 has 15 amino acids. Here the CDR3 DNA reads TGTGCCAGCAGCCTCGGGACGGGCGCTAACTATGGCTACACCTTC. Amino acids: CASSLGTGANYGYTF.

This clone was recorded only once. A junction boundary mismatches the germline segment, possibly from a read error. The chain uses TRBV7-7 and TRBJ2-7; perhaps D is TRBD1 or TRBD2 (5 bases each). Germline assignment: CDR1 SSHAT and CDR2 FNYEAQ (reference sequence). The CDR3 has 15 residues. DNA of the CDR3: TGTGCTAGCAGCCAGAATTCGGGGCCCCCCTACGAGCAGTACTTC. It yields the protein CASSQNSGPPYEQYF. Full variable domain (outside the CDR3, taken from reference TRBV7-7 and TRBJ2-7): GAGVSQSPRYKVTKRGQDVTLRCDPISSHATLYWYQQALGQGPEFLTYFNYEAQPDKSGLPSDRFSAERPEGSISTLTIQRTEQRDSAMYRCASSQNSGPPYEQYFGPGTRLTVT.

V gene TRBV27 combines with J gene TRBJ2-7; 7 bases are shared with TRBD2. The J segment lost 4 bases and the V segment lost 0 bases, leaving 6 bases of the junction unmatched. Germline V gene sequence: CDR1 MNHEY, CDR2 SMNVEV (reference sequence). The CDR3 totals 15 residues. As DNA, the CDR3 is TGTGCCAGCAGTTTATCGTTGGCGGGGGAGTACGAGCAGTACTTC. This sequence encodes CASSLSLAGEYEQYF.

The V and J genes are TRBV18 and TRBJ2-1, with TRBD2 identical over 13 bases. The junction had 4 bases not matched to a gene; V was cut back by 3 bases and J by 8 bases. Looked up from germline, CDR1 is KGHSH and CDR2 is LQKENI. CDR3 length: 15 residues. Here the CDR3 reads CASSPNTSGRDEQFF. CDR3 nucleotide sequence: TGTGCCAGCTCACCGAACACTAGCGGGAGGGATGAGCAGTTCTTC.

CDR3 amino acids: CASSPTSGGYEQYF. In DNA form, the CDR3 reads TGTGCCAGCAGCCCGACTAGCGGGGGGTACGAGCAGTACTTC. This rearrangement joins TRBV6-5 to TRBJ2-7; 13 bases fit TRBD2. After removal of 6 bases from V and 4 bases from J, the junction contained 3 bases not matched to a gene. The CDR3 contains 14 residues. Germline CDR1 and CDR2: MNHEY and SVGAGI.

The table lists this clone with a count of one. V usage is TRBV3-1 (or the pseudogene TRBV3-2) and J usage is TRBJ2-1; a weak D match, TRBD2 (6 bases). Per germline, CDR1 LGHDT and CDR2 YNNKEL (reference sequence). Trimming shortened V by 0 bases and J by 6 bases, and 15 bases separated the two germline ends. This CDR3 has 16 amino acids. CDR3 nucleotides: TGTGCCAGCAGCCAAGAGGAGGGCAGGAGATTCAATGAGCAGTTCTTC. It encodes CASSQEEGRRFNEQFF.

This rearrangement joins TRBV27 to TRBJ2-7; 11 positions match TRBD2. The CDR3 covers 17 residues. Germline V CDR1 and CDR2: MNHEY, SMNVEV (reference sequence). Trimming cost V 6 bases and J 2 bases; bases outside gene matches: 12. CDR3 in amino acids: CASRGDIGTSGAYEQYF. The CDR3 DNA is TGTGCCAGCAGAGGGGATATAGGGACTAGCGGAGCCTACGAGCAGTACTTC.

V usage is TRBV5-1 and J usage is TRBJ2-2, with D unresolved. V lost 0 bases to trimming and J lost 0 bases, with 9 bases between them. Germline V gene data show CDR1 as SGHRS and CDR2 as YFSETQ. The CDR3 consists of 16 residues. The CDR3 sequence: CASSLAVPPNTGELFF. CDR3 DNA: TGCGCCAGCAGCTTGGCCGTCCCGCCGAACACCGGGGAGCTGTTTTTT.

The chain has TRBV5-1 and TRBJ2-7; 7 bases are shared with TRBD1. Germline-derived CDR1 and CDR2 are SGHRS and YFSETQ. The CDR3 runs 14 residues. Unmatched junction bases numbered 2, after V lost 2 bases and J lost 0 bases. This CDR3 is CASSLQGTSYEQYF. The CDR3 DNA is TGCGCCAGCAGCTTACAGGGGACCTCCTACGAGCAGTACTTC.

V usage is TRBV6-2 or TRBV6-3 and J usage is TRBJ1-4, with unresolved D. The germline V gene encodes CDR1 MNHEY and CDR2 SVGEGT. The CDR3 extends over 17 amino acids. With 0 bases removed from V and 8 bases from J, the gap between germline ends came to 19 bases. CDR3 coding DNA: TGTGCCAGCAGTTACTCGAAAGCCCTGACAACGGGGGAAAAACTGTTTTTT. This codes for CASSYSKALTTGEKLFF.

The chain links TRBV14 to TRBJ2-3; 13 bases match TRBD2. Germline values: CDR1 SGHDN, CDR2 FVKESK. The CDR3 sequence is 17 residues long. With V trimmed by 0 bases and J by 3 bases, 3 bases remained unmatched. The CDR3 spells CASSQETLAGGTDTQYF. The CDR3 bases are TGTGCCAGCAGCCAAGAGACACTAGCGGGAGGGACAGATACGCAGTATTTT. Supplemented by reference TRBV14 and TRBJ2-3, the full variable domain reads EAGVTQFPSHSVIEKGQTVTLRCDPISGHDNLYWYRRVMGKEIKFLLHFVKESKQDESGMPNNRFLAERTGGTYSTLKVQPAELEDSGVYFCASSQETLAGGTDTQYFGPGTRLTVL.

CDR3 sequence reads: CASSQHGTSTEAFF. CDR3 sequence (DNA): TGTGCCAGCAGTCAGCATGGGACGAGCACTGAAGCTTTCTTT. The chain has TRBV6-2 or TRBV6-3 and TRBJ1-1, with D possibly TRBD1 on 5 matching bases. Germline CDR1 MNHEY, CDR2 SVGEGT. This CDR3 contains 14 residues. V was cut by 5 bases and J by 4 bases, with 14 bases left in between.

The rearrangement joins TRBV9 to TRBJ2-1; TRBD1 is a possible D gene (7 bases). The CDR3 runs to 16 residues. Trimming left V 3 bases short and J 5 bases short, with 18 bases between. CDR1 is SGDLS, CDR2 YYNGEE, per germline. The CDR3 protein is CASSGAGTGAHNEQFF. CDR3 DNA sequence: TGTGCCAGCAGCGGGGCGGGAACAGGGGCTCACAATGAGCAGTTCTTC.

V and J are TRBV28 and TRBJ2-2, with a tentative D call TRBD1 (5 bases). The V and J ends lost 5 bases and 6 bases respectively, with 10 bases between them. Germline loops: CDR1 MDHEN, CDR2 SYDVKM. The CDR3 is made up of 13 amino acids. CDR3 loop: CASSLRVAGELFF. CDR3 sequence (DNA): TGTGCCAGCAGTCTCAGGGTGGCCGGGGAGCTGTTTTTT. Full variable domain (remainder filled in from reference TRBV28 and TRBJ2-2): DVKVTQSSRYLVKRTGEKVFLECVQDMDHENMFWYRQDPGLGLRLIYFSYDVKMKEKGDIPEGYSVSREKKERFSLILESASTNQTSMYLCASSLRVAGELFFGEGSRLTVL.

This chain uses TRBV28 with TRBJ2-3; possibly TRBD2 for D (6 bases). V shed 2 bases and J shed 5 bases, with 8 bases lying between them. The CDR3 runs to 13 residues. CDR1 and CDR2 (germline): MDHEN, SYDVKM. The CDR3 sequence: CASSLGGEDTQYF. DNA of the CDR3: TGTGCCAGCAGTTTAGGCGGGGAAGATACGCAGTATTTT. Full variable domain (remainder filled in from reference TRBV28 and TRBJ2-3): DVKVTQSSRYLVKRTGEKVFLECVQDMDHENMFWYRQDPGLGLRLIYFSYDVKMKEKGDIPEGYSVSREKKERFSLILESASTNQTSMYLCASSLGGEDTQYFGPGTRLTVL.

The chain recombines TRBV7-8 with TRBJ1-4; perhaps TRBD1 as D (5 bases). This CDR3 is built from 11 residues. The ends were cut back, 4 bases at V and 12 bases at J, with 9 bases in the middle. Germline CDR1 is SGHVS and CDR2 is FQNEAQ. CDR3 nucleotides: TGTGCCAGCAGCTCCCGGGACGAACTGTTTTTT. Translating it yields CASSSRDELFF.

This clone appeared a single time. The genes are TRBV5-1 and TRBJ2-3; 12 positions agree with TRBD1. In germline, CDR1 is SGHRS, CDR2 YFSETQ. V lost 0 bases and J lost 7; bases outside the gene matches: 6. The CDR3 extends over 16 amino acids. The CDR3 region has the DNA TGCGCCAGCAGCTTGGAAGGGACAGGGGGCTGGAATACGCAGTATTTT. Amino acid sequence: CASSLEGTGGWNTQYF.

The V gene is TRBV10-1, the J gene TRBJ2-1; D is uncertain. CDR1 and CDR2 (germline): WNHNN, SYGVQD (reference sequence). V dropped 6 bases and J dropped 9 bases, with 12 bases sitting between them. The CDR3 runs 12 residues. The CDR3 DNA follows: TGCGCCAGCAGCGCCAGTGGTGGTGAGCAGTTCTTC. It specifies CASSASGGEQFF.

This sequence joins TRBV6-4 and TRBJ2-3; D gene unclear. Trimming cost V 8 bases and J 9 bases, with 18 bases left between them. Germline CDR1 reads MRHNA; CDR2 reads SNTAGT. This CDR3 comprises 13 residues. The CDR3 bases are TGTGCCAGCTCGAGGACCCGCTTGGAGACGCAGTATTTT. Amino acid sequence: CASSRTRLETQYF.

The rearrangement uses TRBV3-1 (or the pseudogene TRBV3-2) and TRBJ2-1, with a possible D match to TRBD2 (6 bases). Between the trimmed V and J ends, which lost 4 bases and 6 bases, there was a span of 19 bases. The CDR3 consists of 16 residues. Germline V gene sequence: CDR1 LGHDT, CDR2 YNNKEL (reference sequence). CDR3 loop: CASSPTSGSGGNEQFF. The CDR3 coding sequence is TGTGCCAGCAGCCCGACGTCAGGGTCCGGGGGCAATGAGCAGTTCTTC.